This T cell receptor (beta chain) was obtained from a study of OX40 agonist ivuxolimab in advanced cancers. Study results and limitations: Average numbers of expanded clones were greater in CD8+ T cells than in CD4+. It was not determined which antigens were specifically recognized by the peripheral T cells that had undergone clonal expansion.

Libraries were prepared by immunoSEQ multiplex PCR; TCRdb keeps only in-frame clonotypes and omits some of them. The sample holds 90,000 or so clones; more than 85% are singletons and the top ten take less than 3.5%. Autoimmune disease history or systemic immunosuppression barred patients. V was shortened by 8 bases and J by 7 bases, with 15 bases between the two germline ends. The CDR3 runs 13 residues. Germline V gene sequence: CDR1 LNHNV, CDR2 YYDKDF (reference sequence). Comments on this clone: Its specificity is not known.

This clonotype was obtained from an adult with an advanced solid tumor such as melanoma, head and neck, liver or kidney cancer. The V gene is TRBV15, the J gene TRBJ1-5; maybe TRBD1 (5 bases). This specimen was CD4+ or CD8+ T cells sorted from blood, taken in a trial of the OX40 agonist ivuxolimab. Here the CDR3 DNA reads TGTGCCACCTACCTAAGATGGGGCCAGCCCCAGCATTTT. Its translation: CATYLRWGQPQHF.